The T cell receptor (beta chain) under discussion was sequenced for a study of blood T cell repertoires in COVID-19. With 8 bases removed from V and 3 bases from J, the gap between germline ends came to 20 bases. Germline V gene sequence: CDR1 MNHEY, CDR2 SVGAGI. This CDR3 is 15 amino acids long. The assay was immunoSEQ multiplex PCR, and TCRdb's table has in-frame clones only and misses some. Of around 140,000 clones listed, around 84% are singletons. This chain uses TRBV6-5 with TRBJ2-7; D possibly corresponds to TRBD2 (7 bases). The TCR originated in a human donor in a cohort sampled during active COVID-19. The sequenced sample was peripheral blood. The CDR3 here is CASGLGGTPVYEQYF. The CDR3 nucleotides read TGTGCCAGCGGTTTGGGGGGGACACCCGTCTACGAGCAGTACTTC.